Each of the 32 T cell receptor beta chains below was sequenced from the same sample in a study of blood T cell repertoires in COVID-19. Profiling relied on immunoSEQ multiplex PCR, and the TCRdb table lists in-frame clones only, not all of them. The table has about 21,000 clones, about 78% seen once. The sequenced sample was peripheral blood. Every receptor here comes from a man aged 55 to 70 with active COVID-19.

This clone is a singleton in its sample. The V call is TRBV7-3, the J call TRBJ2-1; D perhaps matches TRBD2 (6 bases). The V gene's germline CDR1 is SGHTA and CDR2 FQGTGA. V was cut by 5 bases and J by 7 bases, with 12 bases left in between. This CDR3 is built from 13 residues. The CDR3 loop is CASSLPGGNEQFF. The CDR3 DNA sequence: TGTGCCAGCAGCCTCCCCGGGGGTAATGAGCAGTTCTTC.

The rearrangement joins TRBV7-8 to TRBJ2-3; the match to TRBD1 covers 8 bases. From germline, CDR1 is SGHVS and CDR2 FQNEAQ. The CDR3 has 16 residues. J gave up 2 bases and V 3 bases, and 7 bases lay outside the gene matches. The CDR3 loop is CASSLTGAVATDTQYF. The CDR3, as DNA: TGTGCCAGCAGCTTGACAGGGGCTGTAGCCACAGATACGCAGTATTTT.

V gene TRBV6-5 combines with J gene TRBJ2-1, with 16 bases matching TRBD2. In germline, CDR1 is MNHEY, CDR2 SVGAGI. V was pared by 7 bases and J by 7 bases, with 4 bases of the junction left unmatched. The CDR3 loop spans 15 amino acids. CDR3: CASTPGLAGGNEQFF. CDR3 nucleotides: TGTGCCAGCACACCGGGACTAGCGGGAGGGAATGAGCAGTTCTTC.

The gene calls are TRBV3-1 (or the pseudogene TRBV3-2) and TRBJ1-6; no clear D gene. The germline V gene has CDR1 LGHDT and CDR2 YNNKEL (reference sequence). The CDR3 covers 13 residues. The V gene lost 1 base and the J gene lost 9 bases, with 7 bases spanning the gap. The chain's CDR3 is CASSQGDTSPLHF. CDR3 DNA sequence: TGTGCCAGCAGCCAAGGTGACACTTCACCCCTCCACTTT.

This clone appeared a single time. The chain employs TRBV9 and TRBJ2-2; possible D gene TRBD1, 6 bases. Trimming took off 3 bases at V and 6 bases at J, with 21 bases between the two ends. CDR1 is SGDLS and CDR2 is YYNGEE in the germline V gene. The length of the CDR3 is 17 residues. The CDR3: CASSADSPSSGAGELFF. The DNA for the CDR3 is TGTGCCAGCAGCGCGGACAGTCCAAGTTCTGGGGCCGGGGAGCTGTTTTTT.

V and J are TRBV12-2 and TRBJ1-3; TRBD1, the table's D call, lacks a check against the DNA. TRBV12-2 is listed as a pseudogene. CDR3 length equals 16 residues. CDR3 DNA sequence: TGTGCAAGTCGCTTAGGGACAGCTTACTATGGAAACACCATATATTTT. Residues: CASRLGTAYYGNTIYF.

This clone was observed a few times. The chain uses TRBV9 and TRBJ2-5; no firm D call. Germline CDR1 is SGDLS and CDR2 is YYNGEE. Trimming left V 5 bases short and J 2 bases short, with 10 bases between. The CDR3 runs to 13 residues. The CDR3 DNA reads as TGTGCCAGCAGTTCTGGCAGTCAAGAGACCCAGTACTTC. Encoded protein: CASSSGSQETQYF.

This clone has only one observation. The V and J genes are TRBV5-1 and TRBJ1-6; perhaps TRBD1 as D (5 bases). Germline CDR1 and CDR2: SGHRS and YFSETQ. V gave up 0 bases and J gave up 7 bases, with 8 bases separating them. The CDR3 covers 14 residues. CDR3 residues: CASSLGRGNSPLHF. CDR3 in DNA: TGCGCCAGCAGCTTGGGGAGGGGAAATTCACCCCTCCACTTT.

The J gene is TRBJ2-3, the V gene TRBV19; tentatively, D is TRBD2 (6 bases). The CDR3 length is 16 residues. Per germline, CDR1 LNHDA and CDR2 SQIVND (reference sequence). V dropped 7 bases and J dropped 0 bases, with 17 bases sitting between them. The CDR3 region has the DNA TGTGCCAGTACGGAGGCCTGGCGGGGTAGCACAGATACGCAGTATTTT. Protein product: CASTEAWRGSTDTQYF.

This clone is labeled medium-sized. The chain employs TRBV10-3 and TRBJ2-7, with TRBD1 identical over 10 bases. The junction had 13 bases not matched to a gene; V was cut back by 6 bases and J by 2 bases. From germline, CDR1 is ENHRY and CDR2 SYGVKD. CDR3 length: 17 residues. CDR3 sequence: CAISRDRGRGSPYEQYF. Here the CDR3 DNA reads TGTGCCATCAGCCGGGACAGGGGACGCGGGTCCCCCTACGAGCAGTACTTC.

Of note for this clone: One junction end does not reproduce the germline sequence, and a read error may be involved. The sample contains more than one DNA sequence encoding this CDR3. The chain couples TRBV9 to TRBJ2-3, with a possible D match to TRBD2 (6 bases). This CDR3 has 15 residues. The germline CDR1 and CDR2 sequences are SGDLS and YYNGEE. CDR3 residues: CASSVAGSGTDTQYF. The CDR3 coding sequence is TGCGCCAGCAGCGTGGCGGGGAGCGGTACAGATACGCAGTATTTT.

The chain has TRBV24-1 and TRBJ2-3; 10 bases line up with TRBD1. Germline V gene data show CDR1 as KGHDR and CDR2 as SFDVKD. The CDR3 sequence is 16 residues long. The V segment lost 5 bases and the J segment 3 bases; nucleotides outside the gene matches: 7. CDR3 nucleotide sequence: TGTGCCACCAGTGCCCGGGACAGGGGTTTGACAGATACGCAGTATTTT. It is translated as CATSARDRGLTDTQYF.

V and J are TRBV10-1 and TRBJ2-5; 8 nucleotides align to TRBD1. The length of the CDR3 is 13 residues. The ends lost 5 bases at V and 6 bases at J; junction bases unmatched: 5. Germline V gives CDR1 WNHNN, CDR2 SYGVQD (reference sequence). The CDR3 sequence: CASSPGQGQTQYF. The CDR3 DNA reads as TGCGCCAGCAGTCCCGGACAGGGTCAGACCCAGTACTTC.

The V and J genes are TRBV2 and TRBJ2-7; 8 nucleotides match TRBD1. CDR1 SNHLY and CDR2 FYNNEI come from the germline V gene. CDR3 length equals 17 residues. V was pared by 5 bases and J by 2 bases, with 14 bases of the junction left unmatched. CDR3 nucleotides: TGTGCCAGCAGTCCACACCCCTCAGGGACAGGAGCCTACGAGCAGTACTTC. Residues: CASSPHPSGTGAYEQYF.

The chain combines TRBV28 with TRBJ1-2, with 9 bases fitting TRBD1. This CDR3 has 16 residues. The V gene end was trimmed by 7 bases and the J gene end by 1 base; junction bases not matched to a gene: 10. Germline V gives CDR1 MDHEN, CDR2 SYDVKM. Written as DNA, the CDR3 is TGTGCCAGCATCCAAACAGGGGGCACGTTTAACTATGGCTACACCTTC. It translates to CASIQTGGTFNYGYTF.

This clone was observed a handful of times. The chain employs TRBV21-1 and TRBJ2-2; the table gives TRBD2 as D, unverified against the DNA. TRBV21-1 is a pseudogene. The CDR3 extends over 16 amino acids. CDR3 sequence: CASSKVSYRNTGELFF. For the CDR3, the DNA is TGTGCCAGCAGCAAAGTTAGTTATCGGAACACCGGGGAGCTGTTTTTT.

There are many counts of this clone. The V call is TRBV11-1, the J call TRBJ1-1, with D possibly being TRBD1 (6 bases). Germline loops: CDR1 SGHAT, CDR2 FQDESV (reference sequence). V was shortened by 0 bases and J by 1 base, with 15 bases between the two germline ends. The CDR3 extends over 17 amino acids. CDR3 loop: CASSLANRDLGNTEAFF. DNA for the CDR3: TGTGCCAGCAGCTTAGCAAACAGGGATCTTGGGAACACTGAAGCTTTCTTT.

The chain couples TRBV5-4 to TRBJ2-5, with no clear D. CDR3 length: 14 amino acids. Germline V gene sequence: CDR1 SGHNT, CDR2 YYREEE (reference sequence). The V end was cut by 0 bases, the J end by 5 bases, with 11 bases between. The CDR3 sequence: CASSLEQRKETQYF. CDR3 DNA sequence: TGTGCCAGCAGCTTGGAACAGAGAAAGGAGACCCAGTACTTC.

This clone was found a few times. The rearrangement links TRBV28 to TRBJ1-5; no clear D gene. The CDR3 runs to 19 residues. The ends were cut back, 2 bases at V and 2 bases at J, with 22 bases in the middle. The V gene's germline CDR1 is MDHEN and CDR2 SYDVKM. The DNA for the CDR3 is TGTGCCAGCAGTTTAGTTCAAGGGAGGGTAAGGATCGGCAATCAGCCCCAGCATTTT. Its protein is CASSLVQGRVRIGNQPQHF.

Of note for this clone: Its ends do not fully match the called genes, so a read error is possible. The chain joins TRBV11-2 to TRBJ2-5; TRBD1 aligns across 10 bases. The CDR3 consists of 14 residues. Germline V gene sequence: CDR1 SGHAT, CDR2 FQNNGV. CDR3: CASRLGTGEETQYF. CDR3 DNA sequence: TGTGCCAGCAGATTAGGGACAGGGGAGGAGACCCAGTACTTC.

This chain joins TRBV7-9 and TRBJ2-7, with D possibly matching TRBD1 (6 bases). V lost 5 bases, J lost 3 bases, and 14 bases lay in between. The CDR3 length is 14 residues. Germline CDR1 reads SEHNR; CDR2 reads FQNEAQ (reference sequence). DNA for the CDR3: TGTGCCAGCAGCACTACAGGGCCCAACTACGAGCAGTACTTC. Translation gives CASSTTGPNYEQYF.

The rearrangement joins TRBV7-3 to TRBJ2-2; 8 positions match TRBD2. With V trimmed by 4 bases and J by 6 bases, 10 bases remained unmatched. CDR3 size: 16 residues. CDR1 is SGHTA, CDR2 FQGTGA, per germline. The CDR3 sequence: CASSSTGTRVAGELFF. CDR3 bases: TGTGCCAGCAGCTCCACCGGGACTAGAGTCGCCGGGGAGCTGTTTTTT. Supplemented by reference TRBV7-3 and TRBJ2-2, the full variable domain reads GAGVSQTPSNKVTEKGKYVELRCDPISGHTALYWYRQSLGQGPEFLIYFQGTGAADDSGLPNDRFFAVRPEGSVSTLKIQRTERGDSAVYLCASSSTGTRVAGELFFGEGSRLTVL.

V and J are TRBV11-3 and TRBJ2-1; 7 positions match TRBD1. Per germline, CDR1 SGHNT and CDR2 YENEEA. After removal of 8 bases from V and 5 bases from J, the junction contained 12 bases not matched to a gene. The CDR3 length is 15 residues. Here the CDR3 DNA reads TGTGCCAGCCACCGAGTAGGGGGCGATCACAATGAGCAGTTCTTC. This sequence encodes CASHRVGGDHNEQFF.

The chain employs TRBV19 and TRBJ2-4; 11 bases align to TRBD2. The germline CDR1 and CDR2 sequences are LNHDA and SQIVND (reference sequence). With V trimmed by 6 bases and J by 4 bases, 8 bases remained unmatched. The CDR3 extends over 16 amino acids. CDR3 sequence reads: CASRTGTSGKKNIQYF. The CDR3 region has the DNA TGTGCCAGTAGGACCGGGACTAGCGGCAAGAAAAACATTCAGTACTTC.

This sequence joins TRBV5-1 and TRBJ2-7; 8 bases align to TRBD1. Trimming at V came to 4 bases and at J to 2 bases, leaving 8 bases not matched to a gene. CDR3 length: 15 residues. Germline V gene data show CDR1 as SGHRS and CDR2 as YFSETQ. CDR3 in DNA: TGCGCCAGCAGCGCCGGACAGGGTATCCCCTACGAGCAGTACTTC. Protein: CASSAGQGIPYEQYF.

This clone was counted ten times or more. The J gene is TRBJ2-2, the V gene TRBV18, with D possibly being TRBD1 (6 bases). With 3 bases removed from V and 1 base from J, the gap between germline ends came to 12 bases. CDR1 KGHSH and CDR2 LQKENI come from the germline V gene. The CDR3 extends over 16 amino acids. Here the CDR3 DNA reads TGTGCCAGCTCACCTACCGGGACAATGAACACCGGGGAGCTGTTTTTT. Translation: CASSPTGTMNTGELFF.

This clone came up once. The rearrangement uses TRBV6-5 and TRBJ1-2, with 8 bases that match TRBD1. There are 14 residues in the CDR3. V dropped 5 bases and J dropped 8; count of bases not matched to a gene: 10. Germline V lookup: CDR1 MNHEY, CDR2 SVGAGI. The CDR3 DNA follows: TGTGCCAGCAGTCAGACAGGGGACCGTAGCGGCTACACCTTC. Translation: CASSQTGDRSGYTF.

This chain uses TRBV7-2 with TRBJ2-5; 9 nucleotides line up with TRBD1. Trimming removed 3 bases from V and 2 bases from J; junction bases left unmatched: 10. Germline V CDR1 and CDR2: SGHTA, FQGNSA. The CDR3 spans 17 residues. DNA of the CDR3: TGTGCCAGCAGCTTTTTTTTATGGGACAGGGAACAAGAGACCCAGTACTTC. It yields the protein CASSFFLWDREQETQYF.

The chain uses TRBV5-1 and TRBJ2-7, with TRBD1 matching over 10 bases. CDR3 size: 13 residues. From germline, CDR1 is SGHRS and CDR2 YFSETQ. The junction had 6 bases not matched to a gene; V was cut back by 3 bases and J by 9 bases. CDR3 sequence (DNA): TGCGCCAGCAGCTCGGGACAGGGGTCGGGGCAGTACTTC. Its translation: CASSSGQGSGQYF.

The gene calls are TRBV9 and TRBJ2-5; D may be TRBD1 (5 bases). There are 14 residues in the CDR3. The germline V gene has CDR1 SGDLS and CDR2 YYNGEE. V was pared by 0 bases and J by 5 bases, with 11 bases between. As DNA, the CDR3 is TGTGCCAGCAGCGTAGAGGGGTCTCGGGAGACCCAGTACTTC. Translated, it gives CASSVEGSRETQYF.

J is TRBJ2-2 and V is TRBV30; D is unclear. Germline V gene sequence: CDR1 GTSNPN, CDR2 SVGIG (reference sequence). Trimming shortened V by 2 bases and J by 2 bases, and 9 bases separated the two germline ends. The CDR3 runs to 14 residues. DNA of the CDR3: TGTGCCTGGAGTCTAGGCCATAACACCGGGGAGCTGTTTTTT. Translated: CAWSLGHNTGELFF. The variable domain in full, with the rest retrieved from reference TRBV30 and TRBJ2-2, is SQTIHQWPATLVQPVGSPLSLECTVEGTSNPNLYWYRQAAGRGLQLLFYSVGIGQISSEVPQNLSASRPQDRQFILSSKKLLLSDSGFYLCAWSLGHNTGELFFGEGSRLTVL.

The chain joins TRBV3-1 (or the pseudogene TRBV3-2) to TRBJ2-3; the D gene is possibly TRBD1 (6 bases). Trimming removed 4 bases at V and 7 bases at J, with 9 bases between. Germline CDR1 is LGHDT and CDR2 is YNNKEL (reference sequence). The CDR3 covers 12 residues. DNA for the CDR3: TGTGCCAGCAGCCGGGACACTCATACGCAGTATTTT. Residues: CASSRDTHTQYF.